Shown below are 10 T cell receptor beta chains from a single sample sequenced in a study of technical replicates of blood from a handful of donors. Clones were sequenced by immunoSEQ multiplex PCR, and TCRdb holds only the in-frame ones, with some missing. The table shows fewer than 75,000 clones, with 93% occurring only once. The material sequenced was T cells isolated from PBMCs. These receptors all come from a human donor in good health.

The rearrangement joins TRBV30 to TRBJ1-5; a possible D gene is TRBD1 (5 bases). V dropped 6 bases and J dropped 3 bases, with 18 bases sitting between them. There are 15 residues in the CDR3. CDR1 is GTSNPN, CDR2 SVGIG, per germline (reference sequence). The CDR3 DNA sequence: TGTGCCTGCACGCGGTCTGACAGAGACAATCAGCCCCAGCATTTT. This encodes CACTRSDRDNQPQHF. Drawing the rest from reference TRBV30 and TRBJ1-5, the complete variable domain is SQTIHQWPATLVQPVGSPLSLECTVEGTSNPNLYWYRQAAGRGLQLLFYSVGIGQISSEVPQNLSASRPQDRQFILSSKKLLLSDSGFYLCACTRSDRDNQPQHFGDGTRLSIL.

The sample holds one count of this clone. This sequence joins TRBV6-5 and TRBJ2-3; 7 bases align to TRBD1. V dropped 5 bases and J dropped 6; count of bases not matched to a gene: 11. This CDR3 comprises 15 residues. Germline CDR1 reads MNHEY; CDR2 reads SVGAGI. DNA for the CDR3: TGTGCCAGCAGTAAAAAAAACAGGGGCGACGATACGCAGTATTTT. Protein sequence: CASSKKNRGDDTQYF.

The V call is TRBV5-6, the J call TRBJ1-6; D is possibly TRBD1 (6 bases). Germline V gives CDR1 SGHDT, CDR2 YYEEEE. V was trimmed by 6 bases and J by 8 bases, leaving 15 bases between them. The CDR3 is 14 amino acids. The CDR3, as DNA: TGTGCCAGCACCGTAGGGACAATGGATTCACCCCTCCACTTT. Translation gives CASTVGTMDSPLHF. The full variable domain, its missing parts supplied by reference TRBV5-6 and TRBJ1-6, is DAGVTQSPTHLIKTRGQQVTLRCSPKSGHDTVSWYQQALGQGPQFIFQYYEEEERQRGNFPDRFSGHQFPNYSSELNVNALLLGDSALYLCASTVGTMDSPLHFGNGTRLTVT.

The J gene is TRBJ2-1, the V gene TRBV29-1, with D maybe TRBD1 (5 bases). Per germline, CDR1 SQVTM and CDR2 ANQGSEA. The CDR3 spans 14 residues. V shed 3 bases and J shed 6 bases, with 15 bases lying between them. The CDR3 DNA reads as TGCAGCGTTGATTCGGAAGACAGAGTCAATGAGCAGTTCTTC. It yields the protein CSVDSEDRVNEQFF.

The CDR3 coding sequence is TGTGCCAGCAGCCAAACAGCCGGGGGGGCCTACGAGCAGTACTTC. Its protein product is CASSQTAGGAYEQYF. The V call is TRBV13, the J call TRBJ2-7, with 8 bases fitting TRBD2. The CDR3 is 15 amino acids. With V trimmed by 5 bases and J by 2 bases, 8 bases remained unmatched. CDR1 is PRHDT, CDR2 FYEKMQ, per germline (reference sequence).

The V and J genes are TRBV6-5 and TRBJ1-1; 8 positions match TRBD1. This CDR3 comprises 14 residues. V dropped 0 bases and J dropped 6; count of bases not matched to a gene: 3. Per germline, CDR1 MNHEY and CDR2 SVGAGI. The CDR3 loop is CASSYSTGVAEAFF. The CDR3 DNA follows: TGTGCCAGCAGTTACTCGACAGGGGTGGCTGAAGCTTTCTTT.

J is TRBJ2-7 and V is TRBV5-6; D call uncertain. The CDR3 consists of 12 residues. Trimming cost V 0 bases and J 6 bases, with 7 bases left between them. CDR1 SGHDT and CDR2 YYEEEE come from the germline V gene. The CDR3 here is CASSLARVEQYF. CDR3 DNA sequence: TGTGCCAGCAGCTTGGCTCGGGTCGAGCAGTACTTC.

The chain couples TRBV28 to TRBJ2-7; D is possibly TRBD1 (6 bases). V shed 6 bases and J shed 2 bases, with 20 bases lying between them. CDR1 and CDR2 (germline): MDHEN, SYDVKM. The CDR3 contains 16 residues. The CDR3 loop is CASRKLKADSPYEQYF. CDR3 nucleotides: TGTGCCAGCAGGAAATTAAAAGCGGACAGCCCCTACGAGCAGTACTTC.

V and J are TRBV5-1 and TRBJ1-3; D unclear. Germline assignment: CDR1 SGHRS and CDR2 YFSETQ. The CDR3 runs 15 residues. Trimming shortened V by 0 bases and J by 0 bases, and 7 bases separated the two germline ends. CDR3 region: CASSLGASSGNTIYF. Written as DNA, the CDR3 is TGCGCCAGCAGCTTGGGAGCTTCCTCTGGAAACACCATATATTTT.

The rearrangement joins TRBV30 to TRBJ2-3; TRBD2 agrees at 7 bases. CDR1 and CDR2 (germline): GTSNPN, SVGIG (reference sequence). The CDR3 has 16 amino acids. The J segment lost 1 base and the V segment lost 0 bases, leaving 7 bases of the junction unmatched. The CDR3 region is CAWSVTPLAGTDTQYF. CDR3 in DNA: TGTGCCTGGAGTGTAACCCCCCTAGCGGGCACAGATACGCAGTATTTT.